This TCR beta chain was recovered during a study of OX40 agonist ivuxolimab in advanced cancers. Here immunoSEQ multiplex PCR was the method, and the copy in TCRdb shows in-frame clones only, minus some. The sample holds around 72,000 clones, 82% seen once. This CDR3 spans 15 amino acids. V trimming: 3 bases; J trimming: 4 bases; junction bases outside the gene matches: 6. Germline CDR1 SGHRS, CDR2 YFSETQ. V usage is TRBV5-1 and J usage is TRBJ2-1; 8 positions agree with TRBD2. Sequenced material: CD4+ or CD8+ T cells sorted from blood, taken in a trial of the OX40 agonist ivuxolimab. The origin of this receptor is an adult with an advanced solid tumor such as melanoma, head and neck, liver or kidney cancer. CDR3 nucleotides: TGCGCCAGCAGCTCCTTAGCGGGATTATACAATGAGCAGTTCTTC. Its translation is CASSSLAGLYNEQFF. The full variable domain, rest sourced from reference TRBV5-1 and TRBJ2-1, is KAGVTQTPRYLIKTRGQQVTLSCSPISGHRSVSWYQQTPGQGLQFLFEYFSETQRNKGNFPGRFSGRQFSNSRSEMNVSTLELGDSALYLCASSSLAGLYNEQFFGPGTRLTVL.